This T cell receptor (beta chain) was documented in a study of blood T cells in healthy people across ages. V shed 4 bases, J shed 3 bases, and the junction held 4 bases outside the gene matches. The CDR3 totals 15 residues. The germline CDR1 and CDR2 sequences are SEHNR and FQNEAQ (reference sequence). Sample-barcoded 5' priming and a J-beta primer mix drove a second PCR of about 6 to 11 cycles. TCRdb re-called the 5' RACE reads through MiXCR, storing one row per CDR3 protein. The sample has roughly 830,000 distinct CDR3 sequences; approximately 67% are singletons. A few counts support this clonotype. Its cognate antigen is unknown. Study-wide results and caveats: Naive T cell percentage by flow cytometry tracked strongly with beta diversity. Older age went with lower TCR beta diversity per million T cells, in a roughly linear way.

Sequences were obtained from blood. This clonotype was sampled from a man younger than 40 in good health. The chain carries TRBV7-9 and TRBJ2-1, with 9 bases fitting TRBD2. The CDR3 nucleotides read TGTGCCAGCAGCTCGACTAGCGGTAACTACAATGAGCAGTTCTTC. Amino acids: CASSSTSGNYNEQFF.